This T cell receptor beta chain was obtained from a study of patients and donors after allogeneic stem cell transplantation. TCRdb reanalysed the RT-PCR reads using MiXCR and keeps one entry per CDR3 protein. Of around 200,000 distinct CDR3 sequences in the sample, roughly two fifths are singletons; the top ten hold approximately 10%. Germline values: CDR1 LGHNA, CDR2 YNFKEQ. Trimming left V 0 bases short and J 2 bases short, with 11 bases between. The CDR3 consists of 16 residues. The gene calls are TRBV4-2 and TRBJ1-3; D is undetermined. The sequence came from a human donor who was either an allogeneic HSCT recipient or a stem cell or donor lymphocyte infusion donor (not recorded which). It is not recorded whose cells these are; they may come from a transplant donor. The sample comprised blood, either unsorted or a sorted T cell fraction (not recorded which). Here the CDR3 DNA reads TGTGCCAGCAGCCAAGAAAGCACGCAAACTGGAAACACCATATATTTT. As protein: CASSQESTQTGNTIYF.